A single sample is the source of the 18 T cell receptor beta chains below, sequenced in a study of human T cells and chemical hapten exposure. In TCRdb, the RACE reads were re-called with MiXCR into one record per CDR3 protein. The table shows 45,000 to 60,000 distinct CDR3 sequences, with around 12% occurring only once. Time point indicated: patch test 3, about 24 weeks after DPC sensitization. Treatment: therapeutic diphenylcyclopropenone sensitization with weekly scalp DPC. The input for sequencing was whole blood, taken in connection with sensitization to the hapten diphenylcyclopropenone (DPC). These receptors originate from a young man with alopecia areata. Some clones in this sample may be carry-over from other donors' samples.

This chain joins TRBV7-9 and TRBJ2-7; possible D gene TRBD1, 5 bases. The CDR3 covers 14 residues. The V gene lost 4 bases and the J gene lost 1 base, with 11 bases spanning the gap. CDR1 and CDR2 (germline): SEHNR, FQNEAQ (reference sequence). CDR3 bases: TGTGCCAGCAGCTCGCCGGACACGTCCTACGAGCAGTACTTC. Its protein is CASSSPDTSYEQYF.

This clonotype has more than one count but fewer than ten. This chain uses TRBV4-1 with TRBJ2-3; D ambiguous. V was shortened by 0 bases and J by 3 bases, with 13 bases between the two germline ends. Per germline, CDR1 MGHRA and CDR2 YSYEKL. The CDR3 spans 16 residues. The CDR3 bases are TGCGCCAGCAGCCAAGATGGCTCCTTTGGAACAGATACGCAGTATTTT. Translated: CASSQDGSFGTDTQYF.

This clonotype was seen only a few times. This chain joins TRBV7-9 and TRBJ1-6; D remains unclear. V dropped 3 bases and J dropped 2 bases, with 11 bases sitting between them. Per germline, CDR1 SEHNR and CDR2 FQNEAQ (reference sequence). CDR3 size: 16 residues. The DNA for the CDR3 is TGTGCCAGCAGCTTCAATCTCCCTGCCTATAATTCACCCCTCCACTTT. This sequence encodes CASSFNLPAYNSPLHF.

This clonotype showed up many times. The V and J genes are TRBV6-2 or TRBV6-3 and TRBJ2-3, with a weak D call TRBD2 (6 bases). CDR3 size: 14 residues. V shed 8 bases and J shed 4 bases, with 16 bases lying between them. CDR1 and CDR2 (germline): MNHEY, SVGEGT. The CDR3: CASGPTSSADTQYF. As DNA, the CDR3 is TGTGCCAGCGGGCCGACTAGTTCAGCAGATACGCAGTATTTT.

The chain recombines TRBV7-3 with TRBJ2-2; no clear D gene. Trimming cost V 3 bases and J 5 bases, with 13 bases left between them. Germline V CDR1 and CDR2: SGHTA, FQGTGA. The CDR3 spans 15 residues. This CDR3 is CASSFPFGGTGELFF. CDR3 in DNA: TGTGCCAGCAGCTTCCCATTTGGTGGGACCGGGGAGCTGTTTTTT.

At least ten counts were recorded for this clonotype. The chain joins TRBV10-3 to TRBJ1-1; D call uncertain. The ends were cut back, 4 bases at V and 4 bases at J, with 16 bases in the middle. Per germline, CDR1 ENHRY and CDR2 SYGVKD. CDR3 length: 15 residues. The CDR3 spells CAISGLTKGGTEAFF. The CDR3, as DNA: TGTGCCATCAGTGGACTAACAAAGGGTGGCACTGAAGCTTTCTTT.

This clonotype was observed many times. V gene TRBV3-1 combines with J gene TRBJ2-3; D perhaps matches TRBD1 (5 bases). CDR1 LGHDT and CDR2 YNNKEL come from the germline V gene (reference sequence). The CDR3 loop spans 14 amino acids. V lost 4 bases, J lost 5 bases, and 13 bases lay in between. CDR3 bases: TGTGCCAGCAGCCGGCTCAGGGCCGAAGATACGCAGTATTTT. Translation: CASSRLRAEDTQYF.

This chain links TRBV28 with TRBJ1-4, with D possibly matching TRBD1 (6 bases). The V gene's germline CDR1 is MDHEN and CDR2 SYDVKM. This CDR3 spans 14 amino acids. V was cut by 6 bases and J by 3 bases, with 11 bases left in between. The CDR3 bases are TGTGCCAGCAGATCAGGGGAGGCTAATGAAAAACTGTTTTTT. This gives the protein CASRSGEANEKLFF. Using reference TRBV28 and TRBJ1-4 for the parts outside the CDR3, the full variable domain is DVKVTQSSRYLVKRTGEKVFLECVQDMDHENMFWYRQDPGLGLRLIYFSYDVKMKEKGDIPEGYSVSREKKERFSLILESASTNQTSMYLCASRSGEANEKLFFGSGTQLSVL.

This clonotype turned up a few times. This rearrangement joins TRBV7-2 to TRBJ2-7; D might be TRBD2 (5 bases). The CDR3 loop spans 14 amino acids. V lost 6 bases and J lost 0, with 12 bases in between. Germline V gene sequence: CDR1 SGHTA, CDR2 FQGNSA. The CDR3 nucleotides are TGTGCCAGCAGTCCCGGACTGAGCTCCTACGAGCAGTACTTC. Protein product: CASSPGLSSYEQYF.

The rearrangement joins TRBV5-1 to TRBJ1-6; 7 positions agree with TRBD1. Germline CDR1 is SGHRS and CDR2 is YFSETQ. This CDR3 contains 15 residues. V trimming: 4 bases; J trimming: 6 bases; junction bases outside the gene matches: 7. CDR3 amino acids: CASSPGTASNSPLHF. The CDR3 region has the DNA TGCGCCAGCAGCCCCGGGACAGCGAGTAATTCACCCCTCCACTTT.

This clonotype occurred many times. The chain couples TRBV5-1 to TRBJ2-7, with TRBD1 matching 8 bases. V shed 3 bases and J 5 bases; nucleotides not matched to a gene: 4. From germline, CDR1 is SGHRS and CDR2 YFSETQ. This CDR3 contains 13 residues. DNA for the CDR3: TGCGCCAGCAGCTCGGGGACAGGTAACGAGCAGTACTTC. This translates into CASSSGTGNEQYF.

This clonotype has more than one count but fewer than ten. The V gene is TRBV29-1, the J gene TRBJ1-2; possible D gene TRBD1, 6 bases. The CDR3 extends over 14 amino acids. The germline V gene encodes CDR1 SQVTM and CDR2 ANQGSEA. V was shortened by 4 bases and J by 2 bases, with 14 bases between the two germline ends. CDR3 DNA: TGCAGCGTTGCAGTACAGGGTAGCAACTATGGCTACACCTTC. The encoded protein is CSVAVQGSNYGYTF.

This clonotype was seen a handful of times. The J gene is TRBJ2-1, the V gene TRBV25-1; 11 bases are a match to TRBD2. The CDR3 has 14 amino acids. The J segment lost 3 bases and the V segment lost 10 bases, leaving 5 bases of the junction unmatched. CDR1 is MGHDK, CDR2 SYGVNS, per germline. This chain's CDR3 is CATRTSGFYNEQFF. The CDR3 region has the DNA TGTGCCACCAGGACTAGCGGGTTCTACAATGAGCAGTTCTTC.

This clonotype has only a few counts. This rearrangement joins TRBV25-1 to TRBJ2-4; tentatively, D is TRBD1 (6 bases). With 4 bases removed from V and 0 bases from J, the gap between germline ends came to 13 bases. The CDR3 is 16 residues long. Germline V gene data show CDR1 as MGHDK and CDR2 as SYGVNS. CDR3 amino acids: CASSAGQYVAKNIQYF. The CDR3 coding sequence is TGTGCCAGCAGTGCAGGACAGTACGTAGCCAAAAACATTCAGTACTTC.

This clonotype occurred a few times. The J gene is TRBJ2-5, the V gene TRBV20-1; a weak D match, TRBD2 (7 bases). This CDR3 region has 14 residues. V lost 5 bases and J 2 bases, leaving 15 bases between the germline ends. The germline gives CDR1 DFQATT, CDR2 SNEGSKA (reference sequence). The CDR3 coding sequence is TGCAGTGCTGTACGCGGGGGCCGACAAGAGACCCAGTACTTC. It is translated as CSAVRGGRQETQYF.

This clonotype came up a few times. V and J are TRBV12-3 or TRBV12-4 and TRBJ1-2; 10 bases are shared with TRBD1. This CDR3 is built from 15 residues. Trimming at V came to 3 bases and at J to 4 bases, leaving 5 bases not matched to a gene. CDR3 in amino acids: CASSLTGGGSYGYTF. The CDR3 DNA reads as TGTGCCAGCAGTTTGACAGGGGGCGGTAGCTATGGCTACACCTTC.

V and J are TRBV20-1 and TRBJ2-3, with 10 bases matching TRBD2. The germline CDR1 and CDR2 sequences are DFQATT and SNEGSKA (reference sequence). V shed 6 bases and J 5 bases; nucleotides not matched to a gene: 11. This CDR3 is built from 15 residues. CDR3 loop: CSAGGASGGVDTQYF. The CDR3 DNA follows: TGCAGTGCCGGCGGGGCTAGCGGGGGTGTAGATACGCAGTATTTT.

The chain joins TRBV12-3 or TRBV12-4 to TRBJ2-7, with 8 bases aligning to TRBD1. V was pared by 9 bases and J by 4 bases, with 8 bases of the junction left unmatched. This CDR3 region has 13 residues. The CDR3 DNA sequence: TGTGCCAGTGCCGGGACAGGTGATTACGAGCAGTACTTC. This encodes CASAGTGDYEQYF.